This T cell receptor beta chain was captured in a study of T cells in localized non-small cell lung cancer. Assay used: immunoSEQ multiplex PCR; TCRdb lists only in-frame clones, some missing. This table holds about 2,000 clones, roughly a sixth found once. CDR3 length equals 14 residues. CDR1 and CDR2 from the germline V gene are LNHDA and SQIVND (reference sequence). V was cut by 5 bases and J by 10 bases, with 20 bases left in between. This material consisted of lung tumor tissue, taken before any cancer treatment. This sequence was found in a female donor aged 60 or older with stage I squamous cell lung carcinoma. The chain employs TRBV19 and TRBJ1-1, with a possible D match to TRBD1 (6 bases). The CDR3 here is CASSFDRRTRGAFF. In DNA, the CDR3 is TGTGCCAGTAGTTTCGACAGGCGAACTCGGGGAGCTTTCTTT. Together with reference TRBV19 and TRBJ1-1, the CDR3 gives the full variable domain: DGGITQSPKYLFRKEGQNVTLSCEQNLNHDAMYWYRQDPGQGLRLIYYSQIVNDFQKGDIAEGYSVSREKKESFPLTVTSAQKNPTAFYLCASSFDRRTRGAFFGQGTRLTVV.